One and the same sample provided the 32 T cell receptor beta chains below, sequenced in a study of read filtering for tumor transcriptome and immune sequencing. Molecular barcoded adaptors covering alpha/delta and beta/gamma chains were used on approximately 400 ng RNA. From the reads, TCRdb called clonotypes with MiXCR, one entry per CDR3 protein. The sample holds some 140,000 distinct CDR3 sequences, roughly an eighth seen once. Sequencing input: a population of CD138-negative cells sorted from bone marrow. These receptors all come from a donor over 35 with multiple myeloma.

This clonotype was detected only a few times. This sequence joins TRBV13 and TRBJ2-7, with D tentatively TRBD1 or TRBD2 (5 bases each). The germline V and J ends were trimmed by 5 bases and 6 bases, with 23 bases remaining between them. Germline V CDR1 and CDR2: PRHDT, FYEKMQ (reference sequence). The CDR3 is 16 amino acids. CDR3 bases: TGTGCCAGCAGCCCTCAGTCCGGGACCCTTACGGCCGAGCAGTACTTC. It is translated as CASSPQSGTLTAEQYF. The full variable domain, completed using reference TRBV13 and TRBJ2-7, is AAGVIQSPRHLIKEKRETATLKCYPIPRHDTVYWYQQGPGQDPQFLISFYEKMQSDKGSIPDRFSAQQFSDYHSELNMSSLELGDSALYFCASSPQSGTLTAEQYFGPGTRLTVT.

This clonotype showed up many times. The chain employs TRBV4-1 and TRBJ2-2; D not resolved. CDR3 size: 13 residues. Trimming stripped 1 base from V and 6 bases from J, with 6 bases between. Germline V lookup: CDR1 MGHRA, CDR2 YSYEKL. The CDR3 sequence is CASSQGPSGELFF. The CDR3, as DNA: TGCGCCAGCAGCCAAGGCCCGTCCGGGGAGCTGTTTTTT.

This clonotype came up many times. The gene calls are TRBV6-2 or TRBV6-3 and TRBJ2-1; D uncertain. The CDR3 is made up of 12 amino acids. In germline, CDR1 is MNHEY, CDR2 SVGEGT. Deletions cut 6 bases from V and 7 bases from J, with 10 bases between. The CDR3 sequence: CASSKVRNEQFF. The CDR3 DNA sequence: TGTGCCAGCAGCAAGGTTAGGAATGAGCAGTTCTTC.

This clonotype was observed a few times. This chain links TRBV12-3 or TRBV12-4 with TRBJ2-4; a possible D gene is TRBD1 (5 bases). Trimming removed 5 bases at V and 1 base at J, with 12 bases between. The CDR3 has 15 residues. The CDR3 spells CASSDPGMAKNIQYF. DNA of the CDR3: TGTGCCAGCAGTGATCCAGGGATGGCCAAAAACATTCAGTACTTC.

With regard to this clonotype: Since the CDR3 does not end with the conserved phenylalanine or tryptophan, this likely comes from a read error. The V and J genes are TRBV20-1 and TRBJ1-6; no reliable D call. The germline CDR1 and CDR2 sequences are DFQATT and SNEGSKA (reference sequence). Trimming shortened V by 3 bases and J by 11 bases, and 14 bases separated the two germline ends. CDR3 size: 13 residues. In nucleotides, the CDR3 is TGCAGTGCTAGTCGGTCCGCCGAGACACCCCTCCACCTT. This gives the protein CSASRSAETPLHL.

The table lists this clonotype with many counts. This chain connects TRBV5-1 to TRBJ2-1; maybe TRBD2 (6 bases). With 3 bases removed from V and 8 bases from J, the gap between germline ends came to 15 bases. CDR3 length: 14 residues. Germline V gives CDR1 SGHRS, CDR2 YFSETQ. CDR3 DNA: TGCGCCAGCAGCTGGAGCGGGCCTTCGGATGAGCAGTTCTTC. The encoded protein is CASSWSGPSDEQFF.

This clonotype was seen ten or more times. CDR3: CASSDSPTNEKLFF. CDR3 DNA sequence: TGTGCCAGCAGCGATTCCCCAACTAATGAAAAACTGTTTTTT. The chain uses TRBV9 and TRBJ1-4; no definite D call. This CDR3 contains 14 residues. Deletions cut 3 bases from V and 0 bases from J, with 6 bases between. Germline CDR1 is SGDLS and CDR2 is YYNGEE.

J is TRBJ2-1 and V is TRBV6-6; D unresolved. The CDR3 length is 17 residues. Looked up from germline, CDR1 is MNHNY and CDR2 is SVGAGI (reference sequence). V lost 2 bases and J 6 bases, leaving 20 bases between the germline ends. For the CDR3, the DNA is TGTGCCAGCAGTTACGTCGGCCCGGTACTCACTTGCAATGAGCAGTTCTTC. This sequence encodes CASSYVGPVLTCNEQFF.

The CDR3 protein is CASSTGGYGYTF. The CDR3 nucleotides are TGTGCCAGTTCGACAGGGGGTTACGGCTACACCTTC. This chain uses TRBV19 with TRBJ1-2; 9 nucleotides match TRBD1. V gave up 8 bases and J gave up 8 bases; unmatched junction bases: 6. The length of the CDR3 is 12 residues. Looked up from germline, CDR1 is LNHDA and CDR2 is SQIVND (reference sequence).

In its sample, this clonotype was seen many times. The chain combines TRBV11-3 with TRBJ2-1; 7 bases match TRBD2. The germline V gene encodes CDR1 SGHNT and CDR2 YENEEA. The J segment lost 8 bases and the V segment lost 5 bases, leaving 15 bases of the junction unmatched. This CDR3 has 16 amino acids. This CDR3 is CASSIQAGPYRDEQFF. CDR3 in DNA: TGTGCCAGCAGCATTCAAGCGGGGCCCTACAGAGATGAGCAGTTCTTC.

DNA for the CDR3: TGTGCCAGCAGCTTGGGGGGGTTCGAGCAGTACTTC. Translated, it gives CASSLGGFEQYF. V is TRBV11-2 and J is TRBJ2-7; 7 bases line up with TRBD2. The CDR3 has 12 residues. V was pared by 3 bases and J by 6 bases, with 2 bases of the junction left unmatched. Germline CDR1 reads SGHAT; CDR2 reads FQNNGV.

Concerning this clonotype: A read error may produce the germline difference seen at one junction end. The V gene is TRBV11-2, the J gene TRBJ2-5; D call uncertain. The CDR3 has 17 residues. Germline-derived CDR1 and CDR2 are SGHAT and FQNNGV. CDR3 loop: CASSLGVQATFQETRYF. The CDR3 coding sequence is TGTGCCAGCAGCTTAGGTGTTCAGGCGACATTCCAAGAGACCCGGTACTTC.

Many counts were recorded for this clonotype. The chain employs TRBV7-9 and TRBJ2-7; D is unresolved. The length of the CDR3 is 15 residues. CDR1 is SEHNR and CDR2 is FQNEAQ in the germline V gene (reference sequence). Deletions cut 6 bases from V and 0 bases from J, with 15 bases between. The CDR3 spells CASRSEGRSSYEQYF. The CDR3 nucleotides read TGTGCCAGCAGAAGTGAAGGACGGAGCTCCTACGAGCAGTACTTC.

This clonotype was seen a handful of times. V usage is TRBV5-1 and J usage is TRBJ2-3; 8 nucleotides line up with TRBD2. The CDR3 loop spans 15 amino acids. The J segment lost 6 bases and the V segment lost 2 bases, leaving 8 bases of the junction unmatched. Germline V gene sequence: CDR1 SGHRS, CDR2 YFSETQ. CDR3 amino acids: CASSLAGVGVDTQYF. The CDR3 nucleotides are TGCGCCAGCAGCTTAGCGGGAGTCGGTGTGGATACGCAGTATTTT.

The chain recombines TRBV7-9 with TRBJ2-2; D is perhaps TRBD1 (6 bases). This CDR3 region has 14 residues. Germline V gene sequence: CDR1 SEHNR, CDR2 FQNEAQ (reference sequence). The ends were cut back, 4 bases at V and 4 bases at J, with 10 bases in the middle. Here the CDR3 DNA reads TGTGCCAGCAGCTCACAGGGATTCACCGGGGAGCTGTTTTTT. Translation: CASSSQGFTGELFF.

J is TRBJ2-3 and V is TRBV6-1; 9 bases are a match to TRBD1. The J segment lost 4 bases and the V segment lost 2 bases, leaving 13 bases of the junction unmatched. Germline CDR1 MNHNS, CDR2 SASEGT. The length of the CDR3 is 18 residues. The CDR3, as DNA: TGTGCCAGCAGTGAATTCGACAGGGGGTCAGATGTCGCAGATACGCAGTATTTT. This codes for CASSEFDRGSDVADTQYF.

This clonotype was counted ten times or more. This chain connects TRBV29-1 to TRBJ2-7, with D tentatively TRBD1 or TRBD2 (5 bases each). V was clipped by 2 bases and J by 2 bases, with 10 bases between them. Per germline, CDR1 SQVTM and CDR2 ANQGSEA. The CDR3 runs to 13 residues. CDR3 nucleotides: TGCAGCGTTGAAACGGGACCCACCTACGAGCAGTACTTC. It translates to CSVETGPTYEQYF.

This rearrangement joins TRBV29-1 to TRBJ2-1; D call uncertain. V was shortened by 2 bases and J by 10 bases, with 9 bases between the two germline ends. Germline lookup yields CDR1 SQVTM and CDR2 ANQGSEA. This CDR3 spans 11 amino acids. The CDR3 region is CSVEQLIEQFF. The DNA of the CDR3 is TGCAGCGTTGAACAGTTGATAGAGCAGTTCTTC.

The sample holds many counts of this clonotype. J is TRBJ1-2 and V is TRBV30, with no clear D. CDR3 size: 12 residues. Germline V lookup: CDR1 GTSNPN, CDR2 SVGIG (reference sequence). V was pared by 2 bases and J by 8 bases, with 12 bases between. The CDR3 sequence: CAWSQTGFGYTF. The CDR3 coding sequence is TGTGCCTGGAGTCAAACCGGTTTCGGCTACACCTTC.

This clonotype has ten or more counts. The chain combines TRBV29-1 with TRBJ2-5; D possibly corresponds to TRBD2 (6 bases). CDR1 is SQVTM, CDR2 ANQGSEA, per germline. The CDR3 is 12 residues long. V was clipped by 5 bases and J by 4 bases, with 11 bases between them. The CDR3 here is CSVSRDSETQYF. CDR3 DNA sequence: TGCAGCGTTTCTCGGGACTCAGAGACCCAGTACTTC. Full variable domain (remainder filled in from reference TRBV29-1 and TRBJ2-5): SAVISQKPSRDICQRGTSLTIQCQVDSQVTMMFWYRQQPGQSLTLIATANQGSEATYESGFVIDKFPISRPNLTFSTLTVSNMSPEDSSIYLCSVSRDSETQYFGPGTRLLVL.

The rearrangement links TRBV7-6 to TRBJ1-4; tentatively, D is TRBD1 (5 bases). From germline, CDR1 is SGHVS and CDR2 FNYEAQ. The CDR3 consists of 16 residues. The ends were cut back, 5 bases at V and 7 bases at J, with 20 bases in the middle. The CDR3, as DNA: TGTGCCAGCAGCCAGGCCCCGGGACCGCCGTCTGAAAAACTGTTTTTT. Residues: CASSQAPGPPSEKLFF.

This clonotype has ten or more counts. The V and J genes are TRBV7-3 and TRBJ2-1, with 8 nucleotides matching TRBD1. The germline CDR1 and CDR2 sequences are SGHTA and FQGTGA. The CDR3 is made up of 16 amino acids. With V trimmed by 5 bases and J by 2 bases, 8 bases remained unmatched. As DNA, the CDR3 is TGTGCCAGCAGCCCGAGACAGGGGTCTACCTACAATGAGCAGTTCTTC. Translation: CASSPRQGSTYNEQFF. Full variable domain (outside the CDR3, taken from reference TRBV7-3 and TRBJ2-1): GAGVSQTPSNKVTEKGKYVELRCDPISGHTALYWYRQSLGQGPEFLIYFQGTGAADDSGLPNDRFFAVRPEGSVSTLKIQRTERGDSAVYLCASSPRQGSTYNEQFFGPGTRLTVL.

This clonotype was observed many times. The gene calls are TRBV29-1 and TRBJ1-2; unclear D gene. Germline CDR1 is SQVTM and CDR2 is ANQGSEA. The germline V and J ends were trimmed by 7 bases and 2 bases, with 11 bases remaining between them. The CDR3 is 12 residues long. CDR3 loop: CSAVKVNYGYTF. The CDR3 DNA reads TGCAGCGCGGTAAAGGTGAACTATGGCTACACCTTC.

Concerning this clonotype itself: This sequence may be a read error, since a much larger clone differs from it by one base. The chain recombines TRBV12-3 or TRBV12-4 with TRBJ2-1, with D unclear. V gave up 7 bases and J gave up 10 bases, with 14 bases separating them. The CDR3 totals 12 residues. DNA for the CDR3: TGTGCCAGCACCCATGGGAAGGAGGAGCAGTTCTTC. Translating it yields CASTHGKEEQFF.

This clonotype occurred many times. V is TRBV7-9 and J is TRBJ1-5; the D is unclear. Per germline, CDR1 SEHNR and CDR2 FQNEAQ (reference sequence). The CDR3 runs to 12 residues. V shed 2 bases and J shed 4 bases, with 3 bases lying between them. CDR3 amino acids: CASSLLNQPQHF. DNA for the CDR3: TGTGCCAGCAGCTTATTGAATCAGCCCCAGCATTTT.

This clonotype was seen ten or more times. This chain joins TRBV27 and TRBJ1-1; 7 bases are a match to TRBD1. Germline V gene sequence: CDR1 MNHEY, CDR2 SMNVEV (reference sequence). J gave up 2 bases and V 3 bases, and 9 bases lay outside the gene matches. The CDR3 is 16 residues long. In DNA, the CDR3 is TGTGCCAGCAGTTTTAGCCGGGACAGATTCAACACTGAAGCTTTCTTT. Amino acid sequence: CASSFSRDRFNTEAFF.

This clonotype turned up a few times. The V gene is TRBV5-6, the J gene TRBJ2-4, with D possibly TRBD2 on 5 matching bases. The V end lost 3 bases, the J end lost 9 bases, and 13 bases lay between the germline ends. The CDR3 consists of 13 residues. The germline V gene encodes CDR1 SGHDT and CDR2 YYEEEE. The CDR3 reads CASSSVLGGIQYF. Written as DNA, the CDR3 is TGTGCCAGCAGCTCGGTACTAGGCGGCATTCAGTACTTC.

This clonotype occurred many times. In nucleotides, the CDR3 is TGTGCCAGCAGCTTCAACAGGGGGAGCTCCTACAATGAGCAGTTCTTC. Its translation: CASSFNRGSSYNEQFF. The V call is TRBV7-2, the J call TRBJ2-1, with 8 bases lining up with TRBD1. The CDR3 contains 16 residues. Germline assignment: CDR1 SGHTA and CDR2 FQGNSA. The junction had 4 bases not matched to a gene; V was cut back by 3 bases and J by 0 bases.

This clonotype has ten or more counts. This likely comes from a read error, as the CDR3 has no conserved phenylalanine or tryptophan at its end. The chain links TRBV20-1 to TRBJ2-1, with D possibly matching TRBD1 (5 bases). The germline V gene encodes CDR1 DFQATT and CDR2 SNEGSKA (reference sequence). The CDR3 loop spans 15 amino acids. Trimming stripped 7 bases from V and 0 bases from J, with 16 bases between. The CDR3 coding sequence is TGCAGTGTCAGGGAAGGGGCGAGCTCCTACAATGAGCAGTTCCTC. The encoded protein is CSVREGASSYNEQFL.

For this clonotype: A much larger clone is a single base away; this may be a read error. The chain couples TRBV2 to TRBJ1-4, with 8 bases identical to TRBD1. CDR3 length: 16 residues. In germline, CDR1 is SNHLY, CDR2 FYNNEI. In nucleotides, the CDR3 is TGTGCCAGCAAAGCAGGGGGCCCCAGGACTAATAAAAAACTGTTTTTT. The encoded protein is CASKAGGPRTNKKLFF.

This clonotype appeared a few times. The chain is built from TRBV20-1 and TRBJ1-1; the D is unclear. V was cut by 4 bases and J by 4 bases, with 19 bases left in between. The CDR3 loop spans 15 amino acids. The germline gives CDR1 DFQATT, CDR2 SNEGSKA (reference sequence). Written as DNA, the CDR3 is TGCAGTGCTACCCAGGTCCGGGGTGTAGTCACTGAAGCTTTCTTT. This sequence encodes CSATQVRGVVTEAFF.

Only a few counts were recorded for this clonotype. This may arise from a read error, as a much more abundant clone is one base away. The rearrangement joins TRBV7-9 to TRBJ1-1; no clear D gene. The CDR3 runs 14 residues. Germline CDR1 and CDR2: SEHNR and FQNEAQ (reference sequence). V dropped 8 bases and J dropped 4 bases, with 17 bases sitting between them. CDR3 sequence reads: CASGPGYSGTEAFF. CDR3 in DNA: TGTGCCAGCGGCCCCGGGTACTCGGGCACTGAAGCTTTCTTT.